A single sample gave rise to the 18 T cell receptor beta chains below, sequenced in a study of blood T cells in healthy people across ages. It was with a sample-barcoded 5' primer and a J-beta primer mix that a second PCR of roughly 6 to 11 cycles was run. Each CDR3 protein is one row after TCRdb ran MiXCR on the 5' RACE reads. Counted here are 540,000 or so distinct CDR3 sequences, 24% occurring once; the ten biggest clones make up 7.5% to 9%. This sample also belongs to another study, concerning T cells of mothers and their children.

The sequenced material came from blood. The receptors were gathered from a boy younger than 18 in good health.

A few counts support this clonotype. This chain links TRBV20-1 with TRBJ1-1; D ambiguous. The CDR3 is made up of 13 amino acids. V was trimmed by 3 bases and J by 4 bases, leaving 12 bases between them. Germline CDR1 reads DFQATT; CDR2 reads SNEGSKA (reference sequence). CDR3 loop: CSASSGRVTEAFF. Here the CDR3 DNA reads TGCAGTGCTAGTTCAGGACGCGTCACTGAAGCTTTCTTT.

This chain links TRBV12-3 or TRBV12-4 with TRBJ1-3; D is undetermined. The CDR3 covers 14 residues. Trimming pared 6 bases from V and 6 bases from J, leaving 15 bases between. The CDR3 sequence: CASRDRTYENTIYF. CDR3 DNA: TGTGCCAGCAGAGACCGGACTTATGAAAACACCATATATTTT.

This clonotype was counted between two and nine times. The V gene is TRBV6-2 or TRBV6-3, the J gene TRBJ1-1, with D unresolved. The germline CDR1 and CDR2 sequences are MNHEY and SVGEGT. CDR3 size: 12 residues. V shed 8 bases and J shed 8 bases, with 15 bases lying between them. For the CDR3, the DNA is TGTGCCAGCGAAGGACCATACCGGGAAGCTTTCTTT. Translating gives CASEGPYREAFF.

As for this clonotype: An end of the junction does not agree with germline; a read error may underlie this. Here the CDR3 reads CVSSRSSYEFEQYF. CDR3 nucleotides: TGTGTCAGCAGCAGGTCGTCGTACGAATTCGAGCAGTACTTC. The chain couples TRBV7-9 to TRBJ2-7; D gene unclear. The CDR3 has 14 amino acids. CDR1 SEHNR and CDR2 FQNEAQ come from the germline V gene (reference sequence). The complete variable domain, with remaining parts taken from reference TRBV7-9 and TRBJ2-7, reads DTGVSQNPRHKITKRGQNVTFRCDPISEHNRLYWYRQTLGQGPEFLTYFQNEAQLEKSRLLSDRFSAERPKGSFSTLEIQRTEQGDSAMYLCVSSRSSYEFEQYFGPGTRLTVT.

This clonotype showed up many times. The gene calls are TRBV20-1 and TRBJ2-5; 7 bases fit TRBD2. The ends lost 5 bases at V and 1 base at J; junction bases unmatched: 7. Germline CDR1 and CDR2: DFQATT and SNEGSKA (reference sequence). This CDR3 contains 14 residues. The CDR3 sequence is CSAREVYSQETQYF. The CDR3 DNA follows: TGCAGTGCTCGGGAGGTCTACAGCCAAGAGACCCAGTACTTC.

The chain couples TRBV6-1 to TRBJ2-5, with 12 nucleotides matching TRBD2. Losses at the gene ends were 6 bases for V and 5 bases for J; bases not matched to a gene: 13. Germline CDR1 is MNHNS and CDR2 is SASEGT. This CDR3 is 17 amino acids long. The CDR3 DNA is TGTGCCAGCAGCAGACTAGCGGGAGTGGTGGAGCTGGAGACCCAGTACTTC. Its translation: CASSRLAGVVELETQYF.

This rearrangement joins TRBV4-1 to TRBJ2-5, with D possibly TRBD2 on 6 matching bases. The germline V gene encodes CDR1 MGHRA and CDR2 YSYEKL. CDR3 length: 14 residues. V lost 2 bases and J 2 bases, leaving 9 bases between the germline ends. The CDR3 protein is CASSQREFQETQYF. The CDR3 DNA sequence: TGCGCCAGCAGCCAACGGGAGTTTCAAGAGACCCAGTACTTC.

The J gene is TRBJ1-2, the V gene TRBV6-6; D possibly corresponds to TRBD1 (5 bases). The CDR3 is made up of 14 amino acids. V lost 7 bases and J lost 7, with 19 bases in between. CDR1 is MNHNY and CDR2 is SVGAGI in the germline V gene (reference sequence). CDR3 nucleotide sequence: TGTGCCAGCATTCTACCCGGCGCCGGGGGTGGCTACACCTTC. This encodes CASILPGAGGGYTF.

The J gene is TRBJ2-3, the V gene TRBV6-5, with D maybe TRBD1 (7 bases). CDR1 is MNHEY and CDR2 is SVGAGI in the germline V gene. Trimming cost V 4 bases and J 6 bases, with 17 bases left between them. This CDR3 has 15 amino acids. The CDR3 bases are TGTGCCAGCAGTTCAGGGGGGACTCCCGGGGATACGCAGTATTTT. Amino acid sequence: CASSSGGTPGDTQYF.

This clonotype was seen many times. The gene calls are TRBV18 and TRBJ2-7, with a weak D call TRBD2 (5 bases). The CDR3 sequence is 13 residues long. The germline V gene encodes CDR1 KGHSH and CDR2 LQKENI. The V gene lost 6 bases and the J gene lost 2 bases, with 11 bases spanning the gap. CDR3 bases: TGTGCCAGCTCCCCGCCGGGAACCTACGAGCAGTACTTC. Its protein product is CASSPPGTYEQYF.

The CDR3 is CASSQTSRAYEQYF. In DNA, the CDR3 is TGTGCCAGCAGCCAGACTAGCCGGGCCTACGAGCAGTACTTC. The chain employs TRBV4-2 and TRBJ2-5; 7 bases fit TRBD2. The better agreement between TRBJ2-7 and the DNA end casts doubt on the J call. This CDR3 is built from 14 residues. Germline CDR1 reads LGHNA; CDR2 reads YNFKEQ.

The chain couples TRBV28 to TRBJ2-3; maybe TRBD1 (7 bases). V lost 6 bases and J 4 bases, leaving 20 bases between the germline ends. Germline CDR1 MDHEN, CDR2 SYDVKM. This CDR3 is 16 amino acids long. CDR3 sequence reads: CASSPVTGPSADTQYF. The CDR3 DNA sequence: TGTGCCAGCAGCCCCGTGACAGGGCCTAGCGCAGATACGCAGTATTTT.

The chain uses TRBV2 and TRBJ2-5; D ambiguous. The J call is in doubt because the DNA end fits TRBJ2-7 better. The CDR3 runs to 11 residues. The germline V gene has CDR1 SNHLY and CDR2 FYNNEI. CDR3 nucleotide sequence: TGTGCCTGCTGGGCCCCCTACGAGCAGTACTTC. Translating gives CACWAPYEQYF.

The chain uses TRBV9 and TRBJ2-7; 8 positions agree with TRBD1. CDR1 is SGDLS, CDR2 YYNGEE, per germline. The V segment lost 0 bases and the J segment 7 bases; nucleotides outside the gene matches: 3. This CDR3 contains 13 residues. CDR3: CASSVARGREQYF. The CDR3 region has the DNA TGTGCCAGCAGCGTAGCCAGGGGGCGGGAGCAGTACTTC. Supplemented by reference TRBV9 and TRBJ2-7, the full variable domain reads DSGVTQTPKHLITATGQRVTLRCSPRSGDLSVYWYQQSLDQGLQFLIQYYNGEERAKGNILERFSAQQFPDLHSELNLSSLELGDSALYFCASSVARGREQYFGPGTRLTVT.

J is TRBJ2-1 and V is TRBV29-1; D ambiguous. CDR1 SQVTM and CDR2 ANQGSEA come from the germline V gene. CDR3 length: 11 amino acids. The V gene lost 6 bases and the J gene lost 8 bases, with 11 bases spanning the gap. CDR3 bases: TGCAGCGTACGCGAGGTCGATGAGCAGTTCTTC. Its protein is CSVREVDEQFF.

This clonotype has only one observation. The chain is built from TRBV5-1 and TRBJ2-3, with D maybe TRBD1 (6 bases). V lost 1 base and J 2 bases, leaving 11 bases between the germline ends. The CDR3 extends over 15 amino acids. From germline, CDR1 is SGHRS and CDR2 YFSETQ. The CDR3 loop reads CASSLQGQNTDTQYF. The CDR3 nucleotides are TGCGCCAGCAGCTTGCAGGGACAAAACACAGATACGCAGTATTTT.

This clonotype was picked up many times. The V gene is TRBV4-1, the J gene TRBJ2-3; D is perhaps TRBD2 (7 bases). The ends were cut back, 8 bases at V and 0 bases at J, with 21 bases in the middle. Germline CDR1 MGHRA, CDR2 YSYEKL. This CDR3 spans 17 amino acids. The DNA of the CDR3 is TGCGCCAGCGATCCAAGGGGGGGCTTTTCTAGCACAGATACGCAGTATTTT. Its translation: CASDPRGGFSSTDTQYF.

This clonotype was observed a few times. This rearrangement joins TRBV19 to TRBJ2-2; weak D call: TRBD2 (6 bases). V gave up 3 bases and J gave up 7 bases, with 9 bases separating them. This CDR3 has 13 amino acids. Germline-derived CDR1 and CDR2 are LNHDA and SQIVND (reference sequence). DNA for the CDR3: TGTGCCAGTAGTATGGGAGGATTCGGGGAGCTGTTTTTT. This gives the protein CASSMGGFGELFF.